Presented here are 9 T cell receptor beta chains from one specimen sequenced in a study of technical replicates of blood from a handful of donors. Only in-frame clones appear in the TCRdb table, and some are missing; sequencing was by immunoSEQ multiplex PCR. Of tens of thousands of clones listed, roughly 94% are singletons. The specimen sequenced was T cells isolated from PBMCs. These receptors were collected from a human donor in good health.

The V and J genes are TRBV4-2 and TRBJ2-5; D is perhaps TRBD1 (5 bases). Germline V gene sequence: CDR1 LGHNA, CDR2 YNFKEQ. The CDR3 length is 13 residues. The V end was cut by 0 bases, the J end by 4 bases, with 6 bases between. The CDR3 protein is CASSQDQGETQYF. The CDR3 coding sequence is TGTGCCAGCAGCCAAGATCAGGGAGAGACCCAGTACTTC.

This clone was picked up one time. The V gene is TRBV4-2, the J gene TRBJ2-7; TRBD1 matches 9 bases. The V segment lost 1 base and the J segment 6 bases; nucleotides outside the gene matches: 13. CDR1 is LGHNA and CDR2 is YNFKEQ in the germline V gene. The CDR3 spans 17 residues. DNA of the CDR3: TGTGCCAGCAGCCAAGTTATAAGTGGGACAGGGATTGGCGAGCAGTACTTC. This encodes CASSQVISGTGIGEQYF.

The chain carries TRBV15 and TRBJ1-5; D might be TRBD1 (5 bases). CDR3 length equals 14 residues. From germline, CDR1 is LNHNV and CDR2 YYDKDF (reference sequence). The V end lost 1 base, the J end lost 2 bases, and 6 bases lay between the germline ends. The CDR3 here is CATSRGGGNQPQHF. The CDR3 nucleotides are TGTGCCACCAGCAGAGGGGGGGGCAATCAGCCCCAGCATTTT.

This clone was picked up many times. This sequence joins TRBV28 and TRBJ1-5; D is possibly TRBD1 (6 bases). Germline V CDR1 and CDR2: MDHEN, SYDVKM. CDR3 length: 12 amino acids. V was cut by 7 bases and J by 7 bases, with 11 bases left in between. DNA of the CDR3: TGTGCCAGCAATCAGGGGTTACAGCCCCAGCATTTT. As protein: CASNQGLQPQHF.

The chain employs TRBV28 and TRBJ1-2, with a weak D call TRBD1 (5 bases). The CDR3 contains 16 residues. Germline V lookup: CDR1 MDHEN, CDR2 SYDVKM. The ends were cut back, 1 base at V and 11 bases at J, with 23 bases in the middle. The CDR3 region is CASSLLGQAMGIGYTF. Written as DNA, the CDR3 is TGTGCCAGCAGTTTATTGGGGCAGGCAATGGGAATAGGATACACCTTC.

CDR3 in amino acids: CASSPGAGWTGELFF. As DNA, the CDR3 is TGTGCCAGCAGCCCAGGGGCAGGGTGGACCGGGGAGCTGTTTTTT. The rearrangement links TRBV11-3 to TRBJ2-2; possible D gene TRBD1, 6 bases. CDR1 SGHNT and CDR2 YENEEA come from the germline V gene. Trimming stripped 5 bases from V and 5 bases from J, with 15 bases between. The CDR3 sequence is 15 residues long.

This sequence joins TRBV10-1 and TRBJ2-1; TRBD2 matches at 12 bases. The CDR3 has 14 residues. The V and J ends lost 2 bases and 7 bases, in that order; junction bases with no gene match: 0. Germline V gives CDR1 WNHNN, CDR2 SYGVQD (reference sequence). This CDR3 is CASSEGLAGNEQFF. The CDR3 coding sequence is TGCGCCAGCAGTGAGGGACTAGCGGGAAATGAGCAGTTCTTC.

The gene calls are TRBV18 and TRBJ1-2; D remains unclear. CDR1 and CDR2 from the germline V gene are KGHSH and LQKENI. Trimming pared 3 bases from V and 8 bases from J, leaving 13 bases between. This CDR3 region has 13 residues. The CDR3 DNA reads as TGTGCCAGCTCACCCACCCACGGGTCCGGCTACACCTTC. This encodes CASSPTHGSGYTF.

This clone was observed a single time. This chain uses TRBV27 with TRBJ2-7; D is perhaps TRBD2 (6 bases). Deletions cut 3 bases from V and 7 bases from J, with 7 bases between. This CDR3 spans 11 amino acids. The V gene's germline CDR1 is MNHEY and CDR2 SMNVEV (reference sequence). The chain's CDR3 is CASSFGGEQYF. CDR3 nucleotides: TGTGCCAGCAGTTTTGGAGGGGAGCAGTACTTC.